This passage covers 26 T cell receptor beta chains from one sample sequenced in a study of blood T cell repertoires in COVID-19. Repertoires were generated with immunoSEQ multiplex PCR, while TCRdb's copy carries only in-frame clones and drops some. The table has roughly 140,000 clones, around 80% seen once. The sample taken for sequencing was PBMCs or T cells enriched from blood (not recorded which). These receptors were taken from a woman under 30 who had been exposed to COVID-19.

This clone was detected only once. The gene calls are TRBV27 and TRBJ1-2; D gene ambiguous. This CDR3 region has 15 residues. Germline CDR1 reads MNHEY; CDR2 reads SMNVEV (reference sequence). Trimming took 8 bases from V and 2 from J, leaving 18 bases between them. CDR3 DNA sequence: TGTGCCAGCGCCATCGCGGGAATAAACAACTATGGCTACACCTTC. It translates to CASAIAGINNYGYTF.

This chain joins TRBV28 and TRBJ2-3; D is possibly TRBD1 (5 bases). The V end lost 6 bases, the J end lost 2 bases, and 18 bases lay between the germline ends. The CDR3 has 16 residues. Looked up from germline, CDR1 is MDHEN and CDR2 is SYDVKM. CDR3 sequence: CASSNRQIRDTDTQYF. DNA of the CDR3: TGTGCCAGCAGCAACCGACAGATACGAGACACAGATACGCAGTATTTT.

The chain is built from TRBV7-2 and TRBJ2-6; no clear D. Trimming stripped 4 bases from V and 2 bases from J, with 9 bases between. Germline CDR1 reads SGHTA; CDR2 reads FQGNSA. This CDR3 region has 15 residues. The CDR3 nucleotides read TGTGCCAGCAGCTACAGCAGCACTGGGGCCAACGTCCTGACTTTC. This codes for CASSYSSTGANVLTF. The full variable domain, its missing parts supplied by reference TRBV7-2 and TRBJ2-6, is GAGVSQSPSNKVTEKGKDVELRCDPISGHTALYWYRQSLGQGLEFLIYFQGNSAPDKSGLPSDRFSAERTGGSVSTLTIQRTQQEDSAVYLCASSYSSTGANVLTFGAGSRLTVL.

This clone was counted only a few times. The chain links TRBV19 to TRBJ1-2; unclear D gene. V lost 3 bases, J lost 5 bases, and 22 bases lay in between. From germline, CDR1 is LNHDA and CDR2 SQIVND (reference sequence). CDR3 length equals 17 residues. CDR3 nucleotides: TGTGCCAGTAGTATGAATAATCTCGGAGGACGGTATTATGGCTACACCTTC. Its translation: CASSMNNLGGRYYGYTF.

The sample holds a few counts of this clone. The rearrangement uses TRBV24-1 and TRBJ2-3; 7 bases line up with TRBD1. V was pared by 4 bases and J by 0 bases, with 3 bases of the junction left unmatched. CDR3 size: 15 residues. Germline V lookup: CDR1 KGHDR, CDR2 SFDVKD. In DNA form, the CDR3 reads TGTGCCACCAGTGACCCAGGGGGAAGCACAGATACGCAGTATTTT. Translated: CATSDPGGSTDTQYF.

This clone appeared once. The V call is TRBV7-8, the J call TRBJ2-7; D gene unclear. Germline loops: CDR1 SGHVS, CDR2 FQNEAQ. The CDR3 runs to 14 residues. V lost 0 bases to trimming and J lost 2 bases, with 8 bases between them. In nucleotides, the CDR3 is TGTGCCAGCAGCTTAGCGCACGGTACCTACGAGCAGTACTTC. This gives the protein CASSLAHGTYEQYF.

This clone was seen a single time. The chain joins TRBV19 to TRBJ1-5, with D possibly being TRBD1 (5 bases). The CDR3 totals 15 residues. Trimming pared 5 bases from V and 3 bases from J, leaving 14 bases between. Germline-derived CDR1 and CDR2 are LNHDA and SQIVND (reference sequence). The DNA for the CDR3 is TGTGCCAGTAGTCAAGGGGCAGGTTACAATCAGCCCCAGCATTTT. This gives the protein CASSQGAGYNQPQHF.

The chain links TRBV18 to TRBJ2-5, with TRBD1 matching over 7 bases. V shed 6 bases, J shed 2 bases, and the junction held 9 bases outside the gene matches. CDR1 is KGHSH, CDR2 LQKENI, per germline. The CDR3 is 15 amino acids. The CDR3 nucleotides read TGTGCCAGCTCCCTGGGGACAGCTTTTCAAGAGACCCAGTACTTC. Translation: CASSLGTAFQETQYF.

The CDR3 protein is CASSLAEGRPPYEQYF. The CDR3 region has the DNA TGTGCCAGCAGCTTAGCGGAGGGGCGACCCCCCTACGAGCAGTACTTC. The chain carries TRBV11-1 and TRBJ2-7, with D possibly TRBD2 on 6 matching bases. Per germline, CDR1 SGHAT and CDR2 FQDESV (reference sequence). This CDR3 comprises 16 residues. The V and J ends lost 0 bases and 2 bases respectively, with 14 bases between them.

The chain carries TRBV18 and TRBJ2-2; the D gene is possibly TRBD2 (6 bases). The CDR3 extends over 14 amino acids. Germline V gives CDR1 KGHSH, CDR2 LQKENI. Trimming cost V 3 bases and J 2 bases, with 7 bases left between them. The DNA for the CDR3 is TGTGCCAGCTCACCTAGCGGAAACACCGGGGAGCTGTTTTTT. Translation gives CASSPSGNTGELFF.

This clone occurred once. The identical CDR3 is also encoded by other nucleotide sequences in the sample. This rearrangement joins TRBV5-8 to TRBJ2-1; 7 bases fit TRBD2. CDR1 is SGHTS and CDR2 is YDEGEE in the germline V gene. Trimming took 1 base from V and 1 from J; bases not matched to a gene: 2. The CDR3 length is 15 residues. Written as DNA, the CDR3 is TGTGCCAGCAGCTTGCGCGGGAGTTCCTACAATGAGCAGTTCTTC. Translating gives CASSLRGSSYNEQFF.

This clone has more than one count but fewer than ten. This chain links TRBV4-2 with TRBJ2-7; D unresolved. V lost 4 bases and J lost 6, with 16 bases in between. From germline, CDR1 is LGHNA and CDR2 YNFKEQ. The CDR3 has 14 residues. The chain's CDR3 is CASSPPLGVGEQYF. DNA for the CDR3: TGTGCCAGCAGCCCGCCCTTAGGAGTGGGCGAGCAGTACTTC.

This clone was seen just once. The chain combines TRBV5-4 with TRBJ2-5; possible D gene TRBD1, 5 bases. Per germline, CDR1 SGHNT and CDR2 YYREEE (reference sequence). This CDR3 is built from 15 residues. V dropped 0 bases and J dropped 4 bases, with 13 bases sitting between them. The CDR3 coding sequence is TGTGCCAGCAGCTTGGTTGTAGGGGTATTAGAGACCCAGTACTTC. This sequence encodes CASSLVVGVLETQYF.

The gene calls are TRBV25-1 and TRBJ2-3; TRBD2 might be the D (6 bases). V shed 2 bases and J shed 0 bases, with 12 bases lying between them. This CDR3 is built from 16 residues. Germline CDR1 is MGHDK and CDR2 is SYGVNS. CDR3 region: CASSELGGKSTDTQYF. The CDR3 DNA follows: TGTGCCAGCAGTGAACTGGGCGGGAAGAGCACAGATACGCAGTATTTT.

J is TRBJ2-4 and V is TRBV27; 8 nucleotides match TRBD1. CDR3 length equals 11 residues. V shed 5 bases and J 13 bases; nucleotides not matched to a gene: 4. Germline-derived CDR1 and CDR2 are MNHEY and SMNVEV (reference sequence). The DNA for the CDR3 is TGTGCCAGCAGTCACGGGACAGGACAGTACTTC. Translating gives CASSHGTGQYF.

V is TRBV6-5 and J is TRBJ2-7, with D tentatively TRBD2 (6 bases). V was pared by 3 bases and J by 0 bases, with 12 bases between. This CDR3 has 15 residues. CDR1 is MNHEY, CDR2 SVGAGI, per germline. The CDR3 DNA reads TGTGCCAGCAGTTATGATGCCGGGAGCTCCTACGAGCAGTACTTC. This translates into CASSYDAGSSYEQYF.

The genes are TRBV5-3 and TRBJ2-7; the match to TRBD2 covers 8 bases. TRBV5-3 is recorded as an ORF, its role being uncertain. The CDR3 sequence is 16 residues long. J gave up 3 bases and V 0 bases, and 8 bases lay outside the gene matches. The DNA of the CDR3 is TGTGCCAGAAGCTTGGAGCGAGGCGGGAGGAGCTACGAGCAGTACTTC. This translates into CARSLERGGRSYEQYF.

This chain connects TRBV11-2 to TRBJ1-5; the D gene is possibly TRBD1 (6 bases). Trimming cost V 5 bases and J 6 bases, with 14 bases left between them. The length of the CDR3 is 14 residues. CDR1 SGHAT and CDR2 FQNNGV come from the germline V gene. This CDR3 reads CASSLTTGGQPQHF. As DNA, the CDR3 is TGTGCCAGCAGCCTAACGACAGGAGGTCAGCCCCAGCATTTT. Based on the CDR3 plus reference TRBV11-2 and TRBJ1-5, the full variable domain is EAGVAQSPRYKIIEKRQSVAFWCNPISGHATLYWYQQILGQGPKLLIQFQNNGVVDDSQLPKDRFSAERLKGVDSTLKIQPAKLEDSAVYLCASSLTTGGQPQHFGDGTRLSIL.

The chain recombines TRBV29-1 with TRBJ2-3, with D perhaps matching TRBD2 (5 bases). The CDR3 loop spans 14 amino acids. Deletions cut 4 bases from V and 2 bases from J, with 13 bases between. Germline V lookup: CDR1 SQVTM, CDR2 ANQGSEA. CDR3 sequence: CSVVWQTNTDTQYF. CDR3 sequence (DNA): TGCAGCGTTGTATGGCAGACTAACACAGATACGCAGTATTTT.

The genes are TRBV28 and TRBJ1-5; D is undetermined. The CDR3 has 15 amino acids. V lost 3 bases to trimming and J lost 2 bases, with 11 bases between them. The germline CDR1 and CDR2 sequences are MDHEN and SYDVKM. The chain's CDR3 is CASSFYSGGNQPQHF. CDR3 in DNA: TGTGCCAGCAGTTTCTACAGCGGAGGCAATCAGCCCCAGCATTTT.

This clone has just a few counts. This chain uses TRBV19 with TRBJ2-2; 12 bases agree with TRBD2. The CDR3 spans 16 residues. The V gene end was trimmed by 6 bases and the J gene end by 6 bases; junction bases not matched to a gene: 8. The germline V gene encodes CDR1 LNHDA and CDR2 SQIVND (reference sequence). CDR3 in DNA: TGTGCCAGTAGACCACTAGCGGGAGGAAGGTCCGGGGAGCTGTTTTTT. Translated, it gives CASRPLAGGRSGELFF.

The genes are TRBV25-1 and TRBJ2-6; 8 bases align to TRBD1. J was trimmed by 2 bases and V by 6 bases; bases with no gene match: 9. The CDR3 consists of 17 residues. The germline V gene encodes CDR1 MGHDK and CDR2 SYGVNS. The chain's CDR3 is CASSRGTGLTGANVLTF. The CDR3 DNA follows: TGTGCCAGCAGCCGCGGGACAGGATTAACTGGGGCCAACGTCCTGACTTTC. Complete variable domain (other parts from reference TRBV25-1 and TRBJ2-6): EADIYQTPRYLVIGTGKKITLECSQTMGHDKMYWYQQDPGMELHLIHYSYGVNSTEKGDLSSESTVSRIRTEHFPLTLESARPSHTSQYLCASSRGTGLTGANVLTFGAGSRLTVL.

The gene calls are TRBV30 and TRBJ1-4, with D unresolved. The CDR3 length is 15 residues. CDR1 and CDR2 from the germline V gene are GTSNPN and SVGIG (reference sequence). Trimming took 3 bases from V and 7 from J, leaving 18 bases between them. This CDR3 reads CAWRETNARGEKLFF. The CDR3 DNA is TGTGCCTGGAGAGAAACAAACGCGCGGGGTGAAAAACTGTTTTTT.

This chain uses TRBV18 with TRBJ1-5; 9 bases line up with TRBD1. The CDR3 consists of 20 residues. CDR1 KGHSH and CDR2 LQKENI come from the germline V gene. V gave up 4 bases and J gave up 0 bases; unmatched junction bases: 16. The CDR3, as DNA: TGTGCCAGCTCACTAAGCCCACAGACAGGGGGATATTATAGCAATCAGCCCCAGCATTTT. Protein product: CASSLSPQTGGYYSNQPQHF. Looking up the rest from reference TRBV18 and TRBJ1-5 gives the full variable domain: NAGVMQNPRHLVRRRGQEARLRCSPMKGHSHVYWYRQLPEEGLKFMVYLQKENIIDESGMPKERFSAEFPKEGPSILRIQQVVRGDSAAYFCASSLSPQTGGYYSNQPQHFGDGTRLSIL.

J is TRBJ1-5 and V is TRBV12-3 or TRBV12-4; D call uncertain. This CDR3 has 13 amino acids. V gave up 6 bases and J gave up 8 bases, with 14 bases separating them. CDR3 protein: CASRYDTLEPQHF. The CDR3 DNA is TGTGCCAGCAGATATGACACCCTCGAGCCCCAGCATTTT.

The V call is TRBV18, the J call TRBJ1-2; D not certain. The V gene's germline CDR1 is KGHSH and CDR2 LQKENI. The V gene lost 8 bases and the J gene lost 8 bases, with 18 bases spanning the gap. The CDR3 runs 13 residues. The CDR3 coding sequence is TGTGCCAGCCACAGACCCCTCTCCCGGGGCTACACCTTC. Protein: CASHRPLSRGYTF.